This paragraph covers one T cell receptor (beta chain) sequence. The sample belongs to a study of blood T cells in healthy people across ages. Study details: Through template switching, about one barcoded beta molecule was captured per two T cells, as measured in model experiments.

Together with a sample-barcoded 5' primer, a J-beta primer mix was included in a second PCR lasting about 7 to 11 cycles. TCRdb re-called the 5' RACE reads through MiXCR, storing one row per CDR3 protein. The sample shows some 1.5 million distinct CDR3 sequences, over 25% of them seen only once. J was trimmed by 12 bases and V by 4 bases; bases with no gene match: 18. Germline CDR1 SGHRS, CDR2 YFSETQ. The CDR3 has 17 amino acids. Specimen: blood. The chain joins TRBV5-1 to TRBJ2-1; 11 bases match TRBD1. This clonotype originated in a woman in her 30s in good health. The CDR3: CASSRLTGTGGVEGQFF. The CDR3 bases are TGCGCCAGCAGCCGCCTTACCGGGACAGGGGGTGTGGAGGGGCAGTTCTTC.